These T cell receptor beta chains were read from a single sample in a study of T cells after posttransplantation cyclophosphamide. The data were produced by immunoSEQ multiplex PCR, yet TCRdb's version contains in-frame clones alone and is incomplete. The sample includes approximately 3,000 clones, approximately 79% of them seen just once. The sequences come from PBMCs, collected after allogeneic stem cell transplant with posttransplant cyclophosphamide. Every receptor here comes from a female patient aged 45-60 years who received an allogeneic stem cell transplant from a related donor, was CMV-positive, and had no GVHD. Part of the T cells may come from the graft donor. CDR3s include the opening cysteine and the closing phenylalanine or tryptophan. The D gene is left open where the match is weak. Expanded clones are given a class, and other clones once, few, many or no size at all.

V: TRBV5-1
J: TRBJ1-1
size: once
D: NA
CDR3: CASSLESGNTEAFF
DNA: TGCGCCAGCAGCTTGGAATCAGGGAACACTGAAGCTTTCTTT

V: TRBV28
J: TRBJ2-7
size: NA
D: NA
CDR3: CASSSLLGEQYF
DNA: TGTGCCAGCAGCTCTCTACTAGGCGAGCAGTACTTC

V: TRBV19
J: TRBJ2-5
size: NA
D: TRBD2
CDR3: CASSPAGGAGETQYF
DNA: TGTGCCAGTAGCCCAGCGGGGGGGGCCGGGGAGACCCAGTACTTC

V: TRBV18
J: TRBJ1-1
size: few
D: NA
CDR3: CASSPEAGNTEAFF
DNA: TGTGCCAGTTCACCAGAAGCAGGGAACACTGAAGCTTTCTTT

V: TRBV10-2
J: TRBJ2-7
size: few
D: NA
CDR3: CASSALLSYEQYF
DNA: TGCGCCAGCAGTGCACTGCTGTCCTACGAGCAGTACTTC

V: TRBV19
J: TRBJ1-5
size: NA
D: NA
CDR3: CASSNTGGQPQHF
DNA: TGTGCCAGTAGTAACACCGGAGGGCAGCCCCAGCATTTT

V: TRBV4-1
J: TRBJ2-2
size: NA
D: NA
CDR3: CASSQEATETGELFF
DNA: TGCGCCAGCAGTCAAGAGGCGACGGAGACCGGGGAGCTGTTTTTT

V: TRBV6-5
J: TRBJ2-2
size: NA
D: TRBD1
CDR3: CASRMTGVHGELFF
DNA: TGTGCCAGCAGAATGACAGGGGTACACGGGGAGCTGTTTTTT

V: TRBV11-2
J: TRBJ2-5
size: NA
D: NA
CDR3: CASSFGRETQYF
DNA: TGTGCCAGCAGCTTCGGTCGGGAGACCCAGTACTTC

V: TRBV30
J: TRBJ1-6
size: NA
D: TRBD1
CDR3: CAWSGGTGSGPLHF
DNA: TGTGCCTGGAGTGGAGGGACAGGCAGCGGACCCCTCCACTTT

V: TRBV6-1
J: TRBJ2-7
size: NA
D: NA
CDR3: CASSDRANEQYF
DNA: TGTGCCAGCAGTGACAGGGCCAACGAGCAGTACTTC

V: TRBV7-2
J: TRBJ2-3
size: NA
D: NA
CDR3: CASSAVVGSGADTQYF
DNA: TGTGCCAGCAGCGCCGTGGTCGGGAGTGGGGCAGATACGCAGTATTTT

V: TRBV4-2
J: TRBJ2-5
size: NA
D: TRBD2
CDR3: CASSQGSSGGPQETQYF
DNA: TGTGCCAGCAGCCAAGGGTCTAGCGGGGGTCCACAAGAGACCCAGTACTTC

V: TRBV11-2
J: TRBJ2-2
size: few
D: TRBD1
CDR3: CASSSYRGPGELFF
DNA: TGTGCCAGCAGCTCCTACAGGGGGCCCGGGGAGCTGTTTTTT

V: TRBV5-1
J: TRBJ1-1
size: NA
D: NA
CDR3: CASSTDGRTEAFF
DNA: TGCGCCAGCAGCACAGACGGGAGAACTGAAGCTTTCTTT

V: TRBV29-1
J: TRBJ2-7
size: NA
D: TRBD2
CDR3: CSVEWLAGASYEQYF
DNA: TGCAGCGTTGAATGGCTAGCGGGGGCCTCCTACGAGCAGTACTTC

V: TRBV25-1
J: TRBJ1-3
size: large
D: NA
CDR3: CASSELSSGNTIYF
DNA: TGTGCCAGCAGTGAATTGAGCTCTGGAAACACCATATATTTT

V: TRBV7-9
J: TRBJ1-5
size: NA
D: NA
CDR3: CASSLVDSWLDSNQPQHF
DNA: TGTGCCAGCAGCTTAGTGGACAGCTGGCTAGATAGCAATCAGCCCCAGCATTTT

V: TRBV5-1
J: TRBJ1-2
size: NA
D: TRBD1
CDR3: CASSLEGDRGPGYTF
DNA: TGCGCCAGCAGCTTGGAAGGGGACAGGGGACCCGGCTACACCTTC

V: TRBV7-8
J: TRBJ2-1
size: NA
D: NA
CDR3: CASSPGGPAQFF
DNA: TGTGCCAGCAGCCCCGGCGGGCCGGCGCAGTTCTTC

V: TRBV6-6
J: TRBJ2-1
size: NA
D: TRBD2
CDR3: CASSYETSGGDEQFF
DNA: TGTGCCAGCAGTTACGAAACTAGCGGGGGCGATGAGCAGTTCTTC

V: TRBV19
J: TRBJ1-2
size: NA
D: TRBD1
CDR3: CASSLLRTGTRYGYTF
DNA: TGTGCCAGTAGTTTATTGCGGACAGGAACCCGCTATGGCTACACCTTC

V: TRBV19
J: TRBJ2-7
size: NA
D: NA
CDR3: CASSISMSTEQYF
DNA: TGTGCCAGTAGTATAAGTATGAGCACCGAGCAGTACTTC

V: TRBV30
J: TRBJ1-3
size: NA
D: TRBD1
CDR3: CAWSVGQGNTIYF
DNA: TGTGCCTGGAGTGTAGGACAGGGGAACACCATATATTTT

V: TRBV7-6
J: TRBJ2-7
size: NA
D: NA
CDR3: CASSLVAYEQYF
DNA: TGTGCCAGCAGCTTAGTAGCCTACGAGCAGTACTTC

V: TRBV7-8
J: TRBJ1-5
size: NA
D: NA
CDR3: CASSPREADNQPQHF
DNA: TGTGCCAGCAGCCCGAGAGAGGCAGACAATCAGCCCCAGCATTTT

V: TRBV7-8
J: TRBJ1-2
size: few
D: NA
CDR3: CASSLSPGRGYTF
DNA: TGTGCCAGCAGCTTGTCCCCTGGGCGCGGCTACACCTTC

V: TRBV7-3
J: TRBJ2-5
size: NA
D: TRBD2
CDR3: CASSPIAGGTQYF
DNA: TGTGCCAGCAGCCCTATAGCGGGAGGGACCCAGTACTTC

V: TRBV25-1
J: TRBJ2-1
size: NA
D: NA
CDR3: CASSENGGYNEQFF
DNA: TGTGCCAGCAGTGAAAACGGTGGCTACAATGAGCAGTTCTTC

V: TRBV5-1
J: TRBJ1-2
size: once
D: NA
CDR3: CASSLVAGHGYTF
DNA: TGCGCCAGCAGCTTGGTGGCAGGGCATGGCTACACCTTC

V: TRBV10-3
J: TRBJ2-3
size: NA
D: TRBD2
CDR3: CAIRKAGTSGRVDTDTQYF
DNA: TGTGCCATCAGAAAGGCCGGGACTAGCGGGAGGGTGGACACAGATACGCAGTATTTT

V: TRBV7-8
J: TRBJ2-5
size: NA
D: NA
CDR3: CASSPGQGRETQYF
DNA: TGTGCCAGCAGCCCTGGGCAGGGAAGGGAGACCCAGTACTTC